This is a list of T cell receptor beta chains from one sample in a study of cytomegalovirus exposure and HLA in healthy donors. The protocol was immunoSEQ multiplex PCR, while the TCRdb copy is restricted to in-frame clones and leaves out a portion. The sample lists 73,000 or so clones, around 76% occurring once. Sequenced material: PBMCs. All receptors derive from a man aged 50-60 years in good health and CMV-seronegative. CDR3s include the opening cysteine and the closing phenylalanine or tryptophan. A D gene is named only where the DNA matches it firmly. Not all rows give a size; the values are once, few, many and, for expanded clones, a class.

J: TRBJ1-2
D: TRBD1
V: TRBV28
size: -
CDR3: CASKIRDRHTNGYTF
DNA: TGTGCCAGCAAGATCCGGGACAGGCATACCAATGGCTACACCTTC

J: TRBJ1-1
D: -
V: TRBV7-3
size: -
CDR3: CASSLMRNTEAFF
DNA: TGTGCCAGCAGCTTAATGAGAAACACTGAAGCTTTCTTT

J: TRBJ2-1
D: -
V: TRBV5-4
size: -
CDR3: CASSLRDKIYNEQFF
DNA: TGTGCCAGCAGCTTGAGGGACAAGATATACAATGAGCAGTTCTTC

J: TRBJ1-2
D: TRBD1
V: TRBV27
size: -
CDR3: CASSFQGAGGYTF
DNA: TGTGCCAGCAGTTTCCAGGGGGCGGGGGGCTACACCTTC

J: TRBJ1-5
D: -
V: TRBV6-1
size: medium-sized
CDR3: CASSEGTYHQPQHF
DNA: TGTGCCAGCAGTGAAGGGACTTATCATCAGCCCCAGCATTTT

J: TRBJ2-6
D: -
V: TRBV28
size: -
CDR3: CASSSSGTWGANVLTF
DNA: TGTGCCAGCAGTTCTTCAGGAACTTGGGGGGCCAACGTCCTGACTTTC

J: TRBJ2-7
D: -
V: TRBV5-1
size: -
CDR3: CASSLEGAYEQYF
DNA: TGCGCCAGCAGCTTGGAGGGGGCCTACGAGCAGTACTTC

J: TRBJ1-2
D: TRBD1
V: TRBV6-1
size: -
CDR3: CASKRTGPNYGYTF
DNA: TGTGCCAGCAAGCGGACAGGACCCAACTATGGCTACACCTTC

J: TRBJ2-1
D: TRBD2
V: TRBV5-1
size: -
CDR3: CASSPGLAGGKNGNEQFF
DNA: TGCGCCAGCAGCCCTGGACTAGCGGGAGGTAAAAATGGCAATGAGCAGTTCTTC

J: TRBJ1-1
D: -
V: TRBV27
size: -
CDR3: CASSFRERTEAFF
DNA: TGTGCCAGCAGTTTTAGGGAGAGGACTGAAGCTTTCTTT

J: TRBJ1-5
D: -
V: TRBV2
size: -
CDR3: CASSEGQRQLSAQHF
DNA: TGTGCCAGCAGTGAGGGGCAGCGACAGCTCTCCGCCCAGCATTTT

J: TRBJ2-1
D: TRBD2
V: TRBV5-4
size: -
CDR3: CASSSSGRSSYNEQFF
DNA: TGTGCCAGCAGCTCTAGCGGGAGGAGCTCCTACAATGAGCAGTTCTTC

J: TRBJ2-7
D: TRBD1
V: TRBV15
size: -
CDR3: CATSRGGTGVREQYF
DNA: TGTGCCACCAGCAGAGGGGGGACAGGGGTCCGCGAGCAGTACTTC

J: TRBJ1-1
D: -
V: TRBV28
size: -
CDR3: CASSGGRNTEAFF
DNA: TGTGCCAGCAGTGGAGGGAGAAACACTGAAGCTTTCTTT

J: TRBJ1-3
D: TRBD1
V: TRBV7-8
size: -
CDR3: CASSLMGQGHSGNTIYF
DNA: TGTGCCAGCAGCTTGATGGGACAGGGGCATTCTGGAAACACCATATATTTT

J: TRBJ2-6
D: -
V: TRBV11-2
size: -
CDR3: CASSLAGTSSGANVLTF
DNA: TGTGCCAGCAGCTTAGCGGGAACTAGCTCTGGGGCCAACGTCCTGACTTTC

J: TRBJ2-3
D: -
V: TRBV2
size: -
CDR3: CASSARLLNTQYF
DNA: TGTGCCAGCAGTGCCCGACTATTGAATACGCAGTATTTT

J: TRBJ1-1
D: TRBD1
V: TRBV19
size: -
CDR3: CASRPPGQGYTEAFF
DNA: TGTGCCAGTAGACCCCCGGGACAGGGGTATACTGAAGCTTTCTTT

J: TRBJ2-7
D: -
V: TRBV5-1
size: -
CDR3: CASSLRTAYEQYF
DNA: TGCGCCAGCAGCTTGCGAACAGCCTACGAGCAGTACTTC

J: TRBJ2-7
D: -
V: TRBV18
size: -
CDR3: CASSPNRVEQYF
DNA: TGTGCCAGCTCACCCAACCGGGTCGAGCAGTACTTC

J: TRBJ2-1
D: TRBD2
V: TRBV5-1
size: -
CDR3: CASSTGTSIYEQFF
DNA: TGCGCCAGCAGCACCGGGACTAGCATTTATGAGCAGTTCTTC

J: TRBJ1-4
D: -
V: TRBV19
size: -
CDR3: CASRRAGSNEKLFF
DNA: TGTGCCAGTAGGCGGGCAGGCAGTAATGAAAAACTGTTTTTT

J: TRBJ1-2
D: -
V: TRBV27
size: few
CDR3: CASSFRVNYGYTF
DNA: TGTGCCAGCAGTTTTCGGGTTAACTATGGCTACACCTTC

J: TRBJ2-1
D: -
V: TRBV19
size: -
CDR3: CASSATGLGKSDEQFF
DNA: TGTGCCAGTAGTGCCACGGGACTTGGGAAGTCCGATGAGCAGTTCTTC

J: TRBJ2-5
D: -
V: TRBV18
size: -
CDR3: CASSRRGEETQYF
DNA: TGTGCCAGCTCGCGAAGGGGCGAAGAGACCCAGTACTTC

J: TRBJ2-7
D: -
V: TRBV15
size: -
CDR3: CATSRDPGYEQYF
DNA: TGTGCCACCAGCAGAGACCCGGGCTACGAGCAGTACTTC

J: TRBJ1-6
D: TRBD1
V: TRBV6-5
size: -
CDR3: CASRTTGVLHF
DNA: TGTGCCAGCAGAACGACAGGGGTCCTCCACTTT

J: TRBJ2-5
D: TRBD1
V: TRBV5-1
size: -
CDR3: CASSLLQGQETQYF
DNA: TGCGCCAGCAGCTTACTACAGGGGCAAGAGACCCAGTACTTC

J: TRBJ2-7
D: -
V: TRBV30
size: -
CDR3: CAWDYSYEQYF
DNA: TGTGCCTGGGACTACTCCTACGAGCAGTACTTC

J: TRBJ2-1
D: -
V: TRBV20-1
size: -
CDR3: CSAGLNNWQFF
DNA: TGCAGTGCTGGCCTTAACAATTGGCAGTTCTTC

J: TRBJ2-7
D: TRBD1
V: TRBV27
size: -
CDR3: CASSAPGTGLSKEQYF
DNA: TGTGCCAGCAGTGCGCCCGGGACAGGGCTCTCAAAGGAGCAGTACTTC

J: TRBJ1-2
D: -
V: TRBV25-1
size: -
CDR3: CASRGGNYGYTF
DNA: TGTGCCAGCCGCGGAGGAAACTATGGCTACACCTTC

J: TRBJ1-1
D: TRBD1
V: TRBV5-4
size: -
CDR3: CASSPGQGNTEAFF
DNA: TGTGCCAGCAGCCCCGGACAGGGGAACACTGAAGCTTTCTTT

J: TRBJ2-7
D: -
V: TRBV11-2
size: -
CDR3: CASSLAIRGNYEQYF
DNA: TGTGCCAGCAGCTTAGCCATCCGCGGAAACTACGAGCAGTACTTC

J: TRBJ1-1
D: -
V: TRBV5-4
size: few
CDR3: CASSPRTVLGSEAFF
DNA: TGTGCCAGCAGCCCCAGGACAGTATTGGGCTCAGAAGCTTTCTTT

J: TRBJ2-7
D: -
V: TRBV27
size: -
CDR3: CASSITHSYEQYF
DNA: TGTGCCAGCAGTATAACCCACTCCTACGAGCAGTACTTC

J: TRBJ2-7
D: TRBD1
V: TRBV5-1
size: -
CDR3: CASSTDRGRREQYF
DNA: TGCGCCAGCAGCACAGACAGGGGTCGGAGGGAGCAGTACTTC